The 7 T cell receptor beta chains in this list originate from one sample, sequenced in a study of identical twins. TCRdb itself ran the 5' RACE reads through MiXCR, one entry per CDR3 protein. The sample gives hundreds of thousands of distinct CDR3 sequences, around 6.1% of which show up once; around 2% is in the top ten. Sequencing was performed on naive T cells sorted from blood. The receptors come from a young man in good health.

This clonotype was counted many times. This sequence joins TRBV20-1 and TRBJ1-1; TRBD1 matches 8 bases. Looked up from germline, CDR1 is DFQATT and CDR2 is SNEGSKA (reference sequence). The CDR3 contains 15 residues. Trimming at V came to 2 bases and at J to 0 bases, leaving 5 bases not matched to a gene. CDR3 region: CSARTRGRLNTEAFF. CDR3 DNA: TGCAGTGCTAGAACCAGGGGGCGGTTGAACACTGAAGCTTTCTTT.

This clonotype occurred many times. The rearrangement uses TRBV4-3 and TRBJ2-2; 9 bases match TRBD2. V was pared by 3 bases and J by 8 bases, with 7 bases of the junction left unmatched. Germline CDR1 and CDR2: LGHNA and YSLEER. This CDR3 contains 15 residues. The CDR3 DNA sequence: TGCGCCAGCAGCCAGGAGGGACTAGCTTCTGGGGAGCTGTTTTTT. It specifies CASSQEGLASGELFF.

V and J are TRBV4-1 and TRBJ2-5; D gene unclear. The germline V gene encodes CDR1 MGHRA and CDR2 YSYEKL. Trimming cost V 0 bases and J 1 base, with 9 bases left between them. There are 15 residues in the CDR3. The CDR3 sequence: CASSQDEASQETQYF. The CDR3 bases are TGCGCCAGCAGCCAAGATGAAGCGAGCCAAGAGACCCAGTACTTC.

This clonotype came up a few times. The chain uses TRBV11-2 and TRBJ2-5, with TRBD2 matching over 9 bases. There are 15 residues in the CDR3. CDR1 is SGHAT and CDR2 is FQNNGV in the germline V gene. V shed 4 bases and J 1 base; nucleotides not matched to a gene: 4. The CDR3 DNA follows: TGTGCCAGCAGCTGGATGACTAGCGGCCAAGAGACCCAGTACTTC. It codes for CASSWMTSGQETQYF.

This clonotype was detected many times. V and J are TRBV20-1 and TRBJ1-5; 9 positions agree with TRBD1. The V segment lost 6 bases and the J segment 1 base; nucleotides outside the gene matches: 7. In germline, CDR1 is DFQATT, CDR2 SNEGSKA (reference sequence). There are 15 residues in the CDR3. DNA of the CDR3: TGCAGTGCCGTACAGGGGGCGCAAAGCAATCAGCCCCAGCATTTT. Its protein product is CSAVQGAQSNQPQHF.

This clonotype was detected ten times or more. The V call is TRBV12-3 or TRBV12-4, the J call TRBJ2-3, with 12 bases matching TRBD1. The J segment lost 0 bases and the V segment lost 2 bases, leaving 9 bases of the junction unmatched. This CDR3 has 19 amino acids. The CDR3 DNA is TGTGCCAGCAGTTTAAGTGGGACAGGGGGCTGGTATAGCACAGATACGCAGTATTTT. Protein product: CASSLSGTGGWYSTDTQYF.

This clonotype was found many times. The CDR3: CASSLVRGPDTQYF. The CDR3 bases are TGTGCCAGCAGCTTAGTCAGGGGGCCAGATACGCAGTATTTT. The chain combines TRBV7-9 with TRBJ2-3, with 8 bases fitting TRBD1. The CDR3 length is 14 residues. Germline V gene data show CDR1 as SEHNR and CDR2 as FQNEAQ (reference sequence). The ends lost 1 base at V and 4 bases at J; junction bases unmatched: 1.